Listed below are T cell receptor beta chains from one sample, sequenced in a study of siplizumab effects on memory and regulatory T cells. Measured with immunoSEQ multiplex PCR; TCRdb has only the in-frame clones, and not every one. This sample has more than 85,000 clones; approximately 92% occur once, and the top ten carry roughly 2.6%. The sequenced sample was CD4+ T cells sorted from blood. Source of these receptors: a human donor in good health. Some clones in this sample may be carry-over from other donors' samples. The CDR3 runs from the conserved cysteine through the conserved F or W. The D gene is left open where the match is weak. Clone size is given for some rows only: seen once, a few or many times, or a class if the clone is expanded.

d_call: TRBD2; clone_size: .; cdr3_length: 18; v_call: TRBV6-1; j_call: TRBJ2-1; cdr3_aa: CASSEALWTSGSNNEQFF; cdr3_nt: TGTGCCAGCAGTGAAGCCTTATGGACTAGCGGGAGTAACAATGAGCAGTTCTTC
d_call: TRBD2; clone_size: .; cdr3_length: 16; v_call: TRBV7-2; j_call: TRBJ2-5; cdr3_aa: CASSLAGTSGQETQYF; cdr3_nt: TGTGCCAGCAGCTTAGCCGGGACTAGCGGCCAAGAGACCCAGTACTTC
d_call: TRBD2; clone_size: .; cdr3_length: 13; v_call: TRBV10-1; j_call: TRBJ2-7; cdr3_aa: CASSPGLDYEQYF; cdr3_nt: TGCGCCAGCAGCCCAGGACTAGACTACGAGCAGTACTTC
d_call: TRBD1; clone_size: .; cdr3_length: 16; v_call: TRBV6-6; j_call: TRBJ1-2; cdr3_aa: CASSLPGQVFNYGYTF; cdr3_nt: TGTGCCAGCAGCCTGCCGGGACAGGTCTTTAACTATGGCTACACCTTC
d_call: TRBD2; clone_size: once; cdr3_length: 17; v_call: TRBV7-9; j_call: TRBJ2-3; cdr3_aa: CASSLGTSGTPPDTQYF; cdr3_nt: TGTGCCAGCAGCTTGGGGACTAGCGGGACCCCCCCAGATACGCAGTATTTT
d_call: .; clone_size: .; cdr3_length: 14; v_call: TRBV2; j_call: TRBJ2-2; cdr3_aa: CATPRQRNTGELFF; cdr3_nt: TGTGCCACCCCTAGACAGAGGAACACCGGGGAGCTGTTTTTT
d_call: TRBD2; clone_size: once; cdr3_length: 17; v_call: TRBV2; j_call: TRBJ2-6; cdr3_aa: CASTRGLAGGGANVLTF; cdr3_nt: TGTGCCAGCACCAGGGGACTAGCGGGAGGAGGGGCCAACGTCCTGACTTTC
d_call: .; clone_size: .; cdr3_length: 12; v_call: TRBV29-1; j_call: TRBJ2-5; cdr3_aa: CSVGQTQETQYF; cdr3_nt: TGCAGCGTTGGGCAGACCCAAGAGACCCAGTACTTC
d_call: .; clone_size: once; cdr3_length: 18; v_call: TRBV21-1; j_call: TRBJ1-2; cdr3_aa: CASSKPPFGKGVSYGYTF; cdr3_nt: TGTGCCAGCAGCAAACCCCCCTTTGGGAAGGGTGTGAGCTATGGCTACACCTTC
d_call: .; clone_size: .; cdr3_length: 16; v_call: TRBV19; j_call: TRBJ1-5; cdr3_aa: CASMPTGSGSNQPQHF; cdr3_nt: TGTGCCAGTATGCCCACGGGGTCAGGCAGCAATCAGCCCCAGCATTTT
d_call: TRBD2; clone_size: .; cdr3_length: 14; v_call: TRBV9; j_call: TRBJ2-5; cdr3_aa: CASSVGGSGETQYF; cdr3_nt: TGTGCCAGCAGCGTAGGCGGGAGCGGAGAGACCCAGTACTTC